These 10 T cell receptor beta chains were sequenced from one sample in a study of PD-1 blockade in classical Hodgkin lymphoma. The method was immunoSEQ multiplex PCR; TCRdb's version includes in-frame clones alone and lacks a portion of them. The table shows 9,500 to 14,000 clones, with approximately 84% occurring only once. Every one of the patients relapsed after autologous stem cell transplantation (brentuximab vedotin exposure was variable). The authors enriched CD8+ T cells from thawed PBMCs via magnetic negative selection. The material was CD8+ T cells from blood, obtained at baseline. These receptors were obtained from a human donor with classical Hodgkin lymphoma.

The chain has TRBV11-2 and TRBJ1-1, with D perhaps TRBD1 (5 bases). The CDR3 runs 15 residues. V dropped 0 bases and J dropped 3 bases, with 11 bases sitting between them. CDR1 is SGHAT and CDR2 is FQNNGV in the germline V gene. CDR3 sequence (DNA): TGTGCCAGCAGCTTAGATTTGGGGGAGGACACTGAAGCTTTCTTT. Residues: CASSLDLGEDTEAFF.

The CDR3 here is CASSHGTSGLGNEQFF. In DNA form, the CDR3 reads TGTGCCAGCAGCCATGGGACTAGCGGACTGGGCAATGAGCAGTTCTTC. The chain is built from TRBV7-9 and TRBJ2-1; 11 nucleotides line up with TRBD2. Germline assignment: CDR1 SEHNR and CDR2 FQNEAQ (reference sequence). J was trimmed by 6 bases and V by 5 bases; bases with no gene match: 9. The CDR3 sequence is 16 residues long.

The CDR3 reads CASSISGGNQPQHF. CDR3 nucleotides: TGTGCCAGTAGTATTAGCGGTGGCAATCAGCCCCAGCATTTT. This chain joins TRBV19 and TRBJ1-5; D not certain. Trimming shortened V by 3 bases and J by 2 bases, and 8 bases separated the two germline ends. This CDR3 contains 14 residues. From germline, CDR1 is LNHDA and CDR2 SQIVND (reference sequence).

The chain is built from TRBV11-3 and TRBJ2-1; perhaps TRBD1 as D (5 bases). Trimming took off 5 bases at V and 10 bases at J, with 15 bases between the two ends. The length of the CDR3 is 13 residues. Germline V CDR1 and CDR2: SGHNT, YENEEA. The CDR3 DNA reads TGTGCCAGCAGCCTGACAGATTCCGGCGAGCAGTTCTTC. Amino acid sequence: CASSLTDSGEQFF. Full variable domain (outside the CDR3, taken from reference TRBV11-3 and TRBJ2-1): EAGVVQSPRYKIIEKKQPVAFWCNPISGHNTLYWYLQNLGQGPELLIRYENEEAVDDSQLPKDRFSAERLKGVDSTLKIQPAELGDSAVYLCASSLTDSGEQFFGPGTRLTVL.

The chain carries TRBV25-1 and TRBJ1-1; D is possibly TRBD1 (6 bases). Trimming took off 2 bases at V and 10 bases at J, with 14 bases between the two ends. CDR3 length equals 13 residues. CDR1 MGHDK and CDR2 SYGVNS come from the germline V gene. The CDR3 DNA follows: TGTGCCAGCAGTGAAATTGCGGGGGCAGGAGCTTTCTTT. It codes for CASSEIAGAGAFF.

The J gene is TRBJ1-1, the V gene TRBV2; a weak D match, TRBD1 (6 bases). Germline V CDR1 and CDR2: SNHLY, FYNNEI. V was cut by 2 bases and J by 0 bases, with 10 bases left in between. This CDR3 is 15 amino acids long. CDR3 sequence reads: CASSERGALNTEAFF. The CDR3 region has the DNA TGTGCCAGCAGTGAAAGGGGGGCCCTGAACACTGAAGCTTTCTTT.

The CDR3: CASSPNGHEQYF. For the CDR3, the DNA is TGCGCCAGCAGCCCCAATGGCCACGAGCAGTACTTC. The rearrangement uses TRBV4-1 and TRBJ2-7; D gene unclear. CDR1 and CDR2 (germline): MGHRA, YSYEKL. V shed 4 bases and J shed 5 bases, with 9 bases lying between them. The CDR3 spans 12 residues.

The rearrangement links TRBV20-1 to TRBJ1-1; D not resolved. Germline V lookup: CDR1 DFQATT, CDR2 SNEGSKA (reference sequence). With 3 bases removed from V and 0 bases from J, the gap between germline ends came to 2 bases. The CDR3 loop spans 11 amino acids. CDR3 region: CSASMNTEAFF. The CDR3 nucleotides are TGCAGTGCTAGCATGAACACTGAAGCTTTCTTT.

This chain links TRBV7-9 with TRBJ1-5, with D maybe TRBD1 (5 bases). Deletions cut 2 bases from V and 3 bases from J, with 8 bases between. CDR3 size: 14 residues. In germline, CDR1 is SEHNR, CDR2 FQNEAQ (reference sequence). CDR3 bases: TGTGCCAGCAGCTTACAGGGAGCCAATCAGCCCCAGCATTTT. As protein: CASSLQGANQPQHF.

The chain combines TRBV6-1 with TRBJ2-7; D is possibly TRBD2 (5 bases). Germline-derived CDR1 and CDR2 are MNHNS and SASEGT. Between the trimmed V and J ends, which lost 0 bases and 5 bases, there was a span of 8 bases. The CDR3 consists of 13 residues. The CDR3 here is CASSEATGNEQYF. Written as DNA, the CDR3 is TGTGCCAGCAGTGAAGCGACCGGGAACGAGCAGTACTTC.